This is a list of T cell receptor beta chains from one sample in a study of cytomegalovirus exposure and HLA in healthy donors. TCRdb keeps only in-frame clones here, not all; method: immunoSEQ multiplex PCR. The repertoire consists of around 130,000 clones, with 65% to 75% occurring once and the leading ten covering 5.5% to 8.5%. Sequenced input: PBMCs. All receptors derive from a man aged 35-49 years in good health and CMV-seropositive. Each CDR3 is given with its conserved first and last residue. A D gene is named only where the DNA matches it firmly. Clone size appears in some rows only: once, few, many, or a class for an expanded clone.

j_call d_call v_call clone_size cdr3_nt cdr3_aa
TRBJ1-1 - TRBV7-7 - TGTGCCAGCAGCCCCGTCGGGGGTGGCACTGAAGCTTTCTTT CASSPVGGGTEAFF
TRBJ2-2 - TRBV2 - - CASSEEGPGSCFF
TRBJ2-5 TRBD2 TRBV7-9 - TGTGCCAGCAGGCGAATGGGACTACAAGAGACCCAGTACTTC CASRRMGLQETQYF
TRBJ2-5 - TRBV19 - TGTGCCAGTAGTATTATCAGGGGAGAGACCCAGTACTTC CASSIIRGETQYF
TRBJ2-7 - TRBV29-1 - TGCAGCGTTGGATCCGGACGGACAAGCTCCTACGAGCAGTACTTC CSVGSGRTSSYEQYF
TRBJ2-3 - TRBV9 - TGTGCCAGCAACTCAATTCGGGACAACACAGATACGCAGTATTTT CASNSIRDNTDTQYF
TRBJ2-6 TRBD1 TRBV4-2 - TGTGCCAGCAGCCAAGGTGGACAGGGAAGCTCTGGGGCCAACGTCCTGACTTTC CASSQGGQGSSGANVLTF
TRBJ1-1 - TRBV10-3 - TGTGCCACAACGGGGGGTACATCGAACACTGAAGCTTTCTTT CATTGGTSNTEAFF
TRBJ2-7 TRBD1 TRBV6-1 - TGTGCCAGCAGTGATAAGACAGGGGAGTCCTACGAGCAGTACTTC CASSDKTGESYEQYF
TRBJ2-2 - TRBV6-1 - TGTGCCAGCAGTGACTGGGAGCTGTTTTTT CASSDWELFF
TRBJ2-1 - TRBV6-1 - TGTGCCAGCTTCAGGGGCCCAGGCAGCAATGAGCAGTTCTTC CASFRGPGSNEQFF
TRBJ2-1 - TRBV2 few TGTGCCAGCAGGGGTCGTGATGCATGGGGAGACTTTGGTGAACTTGAGCAGTTCTTC CASRGRDAWGDFGELEQFF
TRBJ2-3 TRBD2 TRBV6-5 - TGTGCCAGCAGTTACGGGACGGGAGGCCTAGATACGCAGTATTTT CASSYGTGGLDTQYF
TRBJ1-6 - TRBV27 - TGTGCCAGCAGCCTGGGGCAGGTCCCCAGCTCCTATAATTCACCCCTCCACTTT CASSLGQVPSSYNSPLHF
TRBJ2-1 - TRBV5-6 - TGTGCCAGCAGCACCAGGGGAAATTTTCACACTAAGGGGAATGAGCAGTTCTTC CASSTRGNFHTKGNEQFF
TRBJ2-7 - TRBV11-2 few TGTGCCAGCAGCCCGCCGGCGAGCGGTACCGAGCAGTACTTC CASSPPASGTEQYF
TRBJ2-7 - TRBV2 - TGTGCCAGCAAAGGAAACAGGGTTTACGAGCAGTACTTC CASKGNRVYEQYF
TRBJ1-1 - TRBV7-9 - TGTGCCAGCTTGAGGAGGGTGAACACTGAAGCTTTCTTT CASLRRVNTEAFF
TRBJ2-7 - TRBV18 - TGTGCCAGCTCACCCAGGACAGATTCCTACGAGCAGTACTTC CASSPRTDSYEQYF
TRBJ2-3 - TRBV29-1 once TGCAGCGGATGGCGGCTCGGCCCTGAGACAGATACGCAGTATTTT CSGWRLGPETDTQYF
TRBJ2-7 TRBD2 TRBV28 - TGTGCCAGCAGTTTGCTTAGCGGGAGTTTTACCTACGAGCAGTACTTC CASSLLSGSFTYEQYF
TRBJ2-1 - TRBV27 - TGTGCCAGCAGTCCCTCGAGGGCAGATGAGCAGTTCTTC CASSPSRADEQFF
TRBJ2-3 - TRBV6-4 - TGTGCCAGCAGGGAACAGGGCTCAGATACGCAGTATTTT CASREQGSDTQYF
TRBJ2-5 TRBD1 TRBV14 - TGTGCCAGCAGCCAGGTTTCCGGGACAGGAAAAGAGACCCAGTACTTC CASSQVSGTGKETQYF
TRBJ2-1 TRBD2 TRBV18 - TGTGCCAGCTCACCACCGGGACTAGCGAGCAATGAGCAGTTCTTC CASSPPGLASNEQFF
TRBJ1-2 - TRBV5-4 - TGTGCCAGCAGCTTGGCCGCGACAGATGGCTACACCTTC CASSLAATDGYTF
TRBJ2-1 TRBD1 TRBV10-3 - TGTGCCATCAGTGGGGGACAGCACAATGAGCAGTTCTTC CAISGGQHNEQFF
TRBJ1-4 TRBD1 TRBV9 once TGTGCCAGCAGCGGGGGACAGGGGGCTGCAACTAATGAAAAACTGTTTTTT CASSGGQGAATNEKLFF